This T cell receptor (beta chain) was sequenced during a study of type 1 and type 2 diabetes patients. Study-wide results and caveats: Some expanded clones seen only in T1D might occur in additional T2D or control samples.

Note on this clonotype: Its antigen remains unknown.

PCR was run on genomic DNA. The TCR beta CDR3 region was amplified using 30 forward and 13 reverse primers. TCRdb re-called the multiplex PCR reads through MiXCR, storing one row per CDR3 protein. The table shows under 300,000 distinct CDR3 sequences, with 47% occurring only once. CDR3 length: 13 amino acids. With 5 bases clipped from V and 8 bases from J, the junction kept 9 bases outside the gene matches. CDR1 and CDR2 (germline): GTSNPN, SVGIG (reference sequence). Diabetic patients met standard criteria for type 1 or type 2 diabetes. Each participant gave 9.5 to 10 milliliters of peripheral blood. The chain carries TRBV30 and TRBJ1-2, with 9 bases lining up with TRBD1. The origin of this receptor is a man aged 18 to 35 with type 2 diabetes. The sample taken for sequencing was peripheral blood mononuclear cells (PBMCs). CDR3 in DNA: TGTGCCTGGGATGGGACAGGGATCGGGGGCTACACCTTC. Encoded protein: CAWDGTGIGGYTF.